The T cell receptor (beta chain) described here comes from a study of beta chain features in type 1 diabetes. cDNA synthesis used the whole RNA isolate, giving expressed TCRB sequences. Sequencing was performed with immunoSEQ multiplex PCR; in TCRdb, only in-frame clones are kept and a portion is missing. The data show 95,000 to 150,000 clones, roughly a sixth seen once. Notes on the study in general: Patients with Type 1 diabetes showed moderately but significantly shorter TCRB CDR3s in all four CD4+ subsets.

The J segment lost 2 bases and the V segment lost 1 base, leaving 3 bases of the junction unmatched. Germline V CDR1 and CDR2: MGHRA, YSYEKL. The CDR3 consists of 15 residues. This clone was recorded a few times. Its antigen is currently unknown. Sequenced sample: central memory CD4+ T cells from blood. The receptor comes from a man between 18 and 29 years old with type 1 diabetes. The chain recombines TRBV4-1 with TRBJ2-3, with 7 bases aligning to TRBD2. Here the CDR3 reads CASSQGGTNTDTQYF. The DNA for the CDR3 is TGCGCCAGCAGCCAAGGGGGGACTAACACAGATACGCAGTATTTT.